Below, one TCR beta chain is given with its context. In the study's own analysis: Quantification of nucleated cells was approximated via reference gene primer amplification. TCRdb's copy holds only in-frame clones and misses some; the assay was immunoSEQ multiplex PCR. V, J and clone size reflect that table, while D and trimming were determined from the DNA. The table includes about 190,000 clones, roughly nine tenths detected once. This sample stems from a study of blood T cell repertoires in COVID-19. About the research overall: Some COVID-19 samples were acute and others convalescent; all came from the United States, Italy and Spain. PBMCs, B-cell-depleted T cells, or T cells provided the cDNA or gDNA that made up the material.

V gave up 5 bases and J gave up 5 bases; unmatched junction bases: 13. This CDR3 spans 16 amino acids. Germline CDR1 is KGHDR and CDR2 is SFDVKD. This sequence originates from a man between 65 and 85 years old with active or convalescent COVID-19. Sequenced material: peripheral blood. The chain couples TRBV24-1 to TRBJ2-7, with TRBD1 matching 8 bases. The CDR3 loop reads CATSGTGTGGYDEQYF. As DNA, the CDR3 is TGTGCCACCAGTGGAACAGGGACAGGTGGCTACGACGAGCAGTACTTC.